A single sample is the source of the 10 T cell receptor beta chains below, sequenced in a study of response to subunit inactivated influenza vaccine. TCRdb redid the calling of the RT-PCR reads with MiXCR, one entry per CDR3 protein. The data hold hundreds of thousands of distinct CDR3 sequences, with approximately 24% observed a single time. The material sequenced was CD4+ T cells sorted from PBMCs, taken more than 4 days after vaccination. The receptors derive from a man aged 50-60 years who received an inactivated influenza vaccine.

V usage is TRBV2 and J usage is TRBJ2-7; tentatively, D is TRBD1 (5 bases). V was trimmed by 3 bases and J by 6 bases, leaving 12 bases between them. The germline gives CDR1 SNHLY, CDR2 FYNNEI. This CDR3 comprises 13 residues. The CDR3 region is CASSDWGLAEQYF. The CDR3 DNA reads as TGTGCCAGCAGTGATTGGGGCCTGGCCGAGCAGTACTTC.

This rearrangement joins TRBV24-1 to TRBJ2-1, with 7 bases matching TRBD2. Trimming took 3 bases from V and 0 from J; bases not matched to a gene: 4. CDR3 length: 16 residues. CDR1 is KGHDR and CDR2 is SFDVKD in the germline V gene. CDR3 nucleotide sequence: TGTGCCACCAGTGATAGCGGGACGAACTCCTACAATGAGCAGTTCTTC. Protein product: CATSDSGTNSYNEQFF.

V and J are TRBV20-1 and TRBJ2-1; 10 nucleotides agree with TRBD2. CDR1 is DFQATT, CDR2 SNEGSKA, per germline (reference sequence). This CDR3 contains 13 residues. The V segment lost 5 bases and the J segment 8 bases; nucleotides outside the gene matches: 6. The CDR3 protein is CSARQRGGYEQFF. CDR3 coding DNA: TGCAGTGCTCGGCAGCGGGGGGGCTATGAGCAGTTCTTC.

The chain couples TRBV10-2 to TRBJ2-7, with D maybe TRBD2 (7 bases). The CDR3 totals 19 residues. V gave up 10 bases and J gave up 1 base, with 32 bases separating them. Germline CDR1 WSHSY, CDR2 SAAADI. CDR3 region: CATLGGPGLTSPWSYEQYF. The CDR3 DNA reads TGCGCCACCCTTGGGGGCCCGGGACTAACTTCCCCATGGTCCTACGAGCAGTACTTC.

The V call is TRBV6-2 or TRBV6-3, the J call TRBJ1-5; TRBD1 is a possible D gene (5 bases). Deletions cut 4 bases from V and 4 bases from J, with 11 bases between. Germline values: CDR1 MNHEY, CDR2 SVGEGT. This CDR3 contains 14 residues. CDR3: CASSWDPDNQPQHF. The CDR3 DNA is TGTGCCAGCAGTTGGGACCCAGATAATCAGCCCCAGCATTTT.

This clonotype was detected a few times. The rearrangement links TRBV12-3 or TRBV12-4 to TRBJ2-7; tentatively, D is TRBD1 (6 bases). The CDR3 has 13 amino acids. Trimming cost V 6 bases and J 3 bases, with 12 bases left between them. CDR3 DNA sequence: TGTGCCAGCAGACAGGGATCTTTCTACGAGCAGTACTTC. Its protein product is CASRQGSFYEQYF.

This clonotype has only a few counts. Written as DNA, the CDR3 is TGTGCCAGCAGCTTAAGCTCCCCCGGTTTTGATACGCAGTATTTT. This translates into CASSLSSPGFDTQYF. The V and J genes are TRBV7-3 and TRBJ2-3; D gene unclear. Germline loops: CDR1 SGHTA, CDR2 FQGTGA. V was pared by 1 base and J by 6 bases, with 14 bases between. The CDR3 covers 15 residues.

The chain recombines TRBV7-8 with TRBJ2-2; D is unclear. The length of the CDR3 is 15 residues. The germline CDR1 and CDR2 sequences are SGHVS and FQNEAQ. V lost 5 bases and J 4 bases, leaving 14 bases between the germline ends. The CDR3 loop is CASSRARRFTGELFF. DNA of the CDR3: TGTGCCAGCAGCCGAGCGCGGCGATTCACCGGGGAGCTGTTTTTT.

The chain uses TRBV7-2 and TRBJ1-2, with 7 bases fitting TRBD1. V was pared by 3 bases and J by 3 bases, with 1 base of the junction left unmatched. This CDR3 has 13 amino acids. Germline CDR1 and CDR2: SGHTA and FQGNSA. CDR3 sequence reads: CASSFTGDYGYTF. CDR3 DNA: TGTGCCAGCAGCTTCACAGGGGACTATGGCTACACCTTC.

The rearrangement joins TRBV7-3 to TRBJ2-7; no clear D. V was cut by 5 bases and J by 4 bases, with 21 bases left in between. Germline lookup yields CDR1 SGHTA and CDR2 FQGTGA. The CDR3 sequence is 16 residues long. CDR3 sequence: CASSPQYAPSPYEQYF. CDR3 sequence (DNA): TGTGCCAGCAGCCCACAATATGCCCCATCCCCGTACGAGCAGTACTTC.